Each of the 25 T cell receptor beta chains below was sequenced from the same sample in a study of blood T cells in healthy people across ages. A second PCR of 7 to 11 cycles used a sample-barcoded 5' primer and a J-beta primer mix. TCRdb re-called the 5' RACE reads with MiXCR, one entry per CDR3 protein. The sample shows some 670,000 distinct CDR3 sequences, 52% of them seen only once. Sequences were obtained from blood. These receptors originate from an elderly woman in good health.

The chain joins TRBV28 to TRBJ2-6; 8 nucleotides line up with TRBD2. CDR1 and CDR2 (germline): MDHEN, SYDVKM. The CDR3 is 17 residues long. With V trimmed by 7 bases and J by 1 base, 9 bases remained unmatched. CDR3 protein: CASISVSGKSGANVLTF. The CDR3 coding sequence is TGTGCCAGCATCTCGGTTAGCGGGAAGTCTGGGGCCAACGTCCTGACTTTC.

The count of this clonotype is one. Given a much more abundant clone one base away, this may be a read error. The chain links TRBV12-3 or TRBV12-4 to TRBJ2-2; D call uncertain. The CDR3 runs to 12 residues. The germline V and J ends were trimmed by 6 bases and 3 bases, with 5 bases remaining between them. The CDR3 DNA is TGTGCCAGCAGGTTCTACACCGGGGAGCTGTTTTTT. Translated: CASRFYTGELFF.

Points on this clonotype: This clone may be a read error of a much larger clone one base away. The V and J genes are TRBV12-3 or TRBV12-4 and TRBJ2-4; D tentatively fits TRBD1 or TRBD2 (7 bases each). CDR3 length: 15 amino acids. V lost 6 bases to trimming and J lost 9 bases, with 21 bases between them. CDR3 loop: CASSPRGGLRSIQYF. CDR3 nucleotides: TGTGCCAGCAGCCCCAGGGGGGGGTTAAGGAGCATTCAGTACTTC.

This clonotype was seen more than once but under ten times. The gene calls are TRBV5-1 and TRBJ2-2; D remains unclear. V shed 2 bases and J shed 6 bases, with 8 bases lying between them. CDR1 is SGHRS and CDR2 is YFSETQ in the germline V gene. The CDR3 is made up of 13 amino acids. CDR3 loop: CASSLGWAGELFF. The CDR3, as DNA: TGCGCCAGCAGCTTAGGATGGGCCGGGGAGCTGTTTTTT.

The rearrangement links TRBV4-1 to TRBJ2-5, with no clear D. V lost 1 base, J lost 2 bases, and 8 bases lay in between. Per the germline V gene, CDR1 is MGHRA and CDR2 is YSYEKL. The CDR3 sequence is 14 residues long. This chain's CDR3 is CASSQAAGQETQYF. CDR3 DNA sequence: TGCGCCAGCAGCCAAGCGGCCGGTCAAGAGACCCAGTACTTC.

CDR3: CASGLVPGTSGADTQYF. The CDR3 region has the DNA TGTGCTAGTGGTTTGGTACCTGGGACTAGCGGGGCAGATACGCAGTATTTT. The V call is TRBV12-5, the J call TRBJ2-3; 13 bases align to TRBD2. Unmatched junction bases numbered 4, after V lost 0 bases and J lost 4 bases. This CDR3 is built from 17 residues. From germline, CDR1 is LGHNT and CDR2 FRNRAP.

A remark on this clonotype: A much larger clone is a single base away; this may be a read error. The chain joins TRBV5-1 to TRBJ2-3; 7 bases align to TRBD2. Germline CDR1 reads SGHRS; CDR2 reads YFSETQ. The CDR3 spans 18 residues. The CDR3 reads CASSLQGGSTYSTDKQYF. The CDR3 DNA reads TGCGCCAGCAGCTTGCAGGGAGGGTCGACCTATAGCACAGATAAGCAGTATTTT.

This clonotype was counted ten times or more. This chain uses TRBV20-1 with TRBJ2-3; 11 positions agree with TRBD2. The CDR3 is 14 amino acids. CDR1 and CDR2 (germline): DFQATT, SNEGSKA (reference sequence). V shed 6 bases, J shed 1 base, and the junction held 3 bases outside the gene matches. CDR3 loop: CSARLAGRTDTQYF. The CDR3 DNA follows: TGCAGTGCCAGACTAGCGGGGCGCACAGATACGCAGTATTTT.

V usage is TRBV5-1 and J usage is TRBJ2-7; D perhaps matches TRBD1 (6 bases). Germline CDR1 and CDR2: SGHRS and YFSETQ. CDR3 size: 14 residues. The ends were cut back, 3 bases at V and 0 bases at J, with 10 bases in the middle. Here the CDR3 reads CASSSRQDSYEQYF. CDR3 nucleotide sequence: TGCGCCAGCAGCTCTAGACAGGACTCCTACGAGCAGTACTTC.

The gene calls are TRBV27 and TRBJ2-2, with a tentative D call TRBD1 (5 bases). Germline CDR1 MNHEY, CDR2 SMNVEV (reference sequence). Trimming pared 8 bases from V and 6 bases from J, leaving 13 bases between. This CDR3 is built from 13 residues. The chain's CDR3 is CASSNQGPGELFF. The CDR3 DNA follows: TGTGCCAGCTCTAATCAGGGTCCCGGGGAGCTGTTTTTT.

The V and J genes are TRBV6-1 and TRBJ2-2; TRBD1 agrees at 7 bases. The CDR3 is 15 amino acids. In germline, CDR1 is MNHNS, CDR2 SASEGT. The J segment lost 3 bases and the V segment lost 4 bases, leaving 5 bases of the junction unmatched. The CDR3 loop reads CASSGSTGDTGELFF. For the CDR3, the DNA is TGTGCCAGCAGTGGGAGCACAGGGGACACCGGGGAGCTGTTTTTT.

V usage is TRBV24-1 and J usage is TRBJ2-1, with D unresolved. The CDR3 has 15 amino acids. Trimming left V 4 bases short and J 8 bases short, with 17 bases between. Germline V gives CDR1 KGHDR, CDR2 SFDVKD. CDR3 nucleotide sequence: TGTGCCACCAGTGACCCTGGACGTCAAGTTTATGAGCAGTTCTTC. This sequence encodes CATSDPGRQVYEQFF.

On this clonotype: It may be a read error: a sequence one base away is much more abundant. The gene calls are TRBV12-3 or TRBV12-4 and TRBJ2-3, with 7 bases matching TRBD2. CDR3 length: 13 residues. CDR3 residues: CVSCGSMADTQYF. The CDR3 DNA is TGTGTCAGCTGCGGGAGCATGGCAGATACGCAGTATTTT.

The sample holds a few counts of this clonotype. This chain uses TRBV12-3 or TRBV12-4 with TRBJ2-6; a weak D match, TRBD1 (6 bases). This CDR3 comprises 15 residues. V lost 6 bases to trimming and J lost 3 bases, with 12 bases between them. CDR3 sequence (DNA): TGTGCCAGCAGCCCGACAGGCGGTGGGGCCAACGTCCTGACTTTC. Its protein product is CASSPTGGGANVLTF.

V and J are TRBV28 and TRBJ2-3; TRBD1 agrees at 8 bases. V lost 3 bases, J lost 1 base, and 3 bases stayed unmatched. Germline V lookup: CDR1 MDHEN, CDR2 SYDVKM. The CDR3 totals 15 residues. The DNA for the CDR3 is TGTGCCAGCAGTTTCAGGGGGCTTGGCACAGATACGCAGTATTTT. Its translation is CASSFRGLGTDTQYF.

The table lists this clonotype with many counts. V is TRBV28 and J is TRBJ2-7; possible D gene TRBD1, 5 bases. Germline CDR1 MDHEN, CDR2 SYDVKM. The V gene lost 6 bases and the J gene lost 5 bases, with 14 bases spanning the gap. The CDR3 is 13 residues long. The CDR3, as DNA: TGTGCCAGCAGCGTCCAGGGTAAAGACGAGCAGTACTTC. Protein product: CASSVQGKDEQYF.

The rearrangement uses TRBV2 and TRBJ2-4, with D possibly being TRBD1 or TRBD2 (6 bases each). Between the trimmed V and J ends, which lost 2 bases and 12 bases, there was a span of 14 bases. CDR3 length equals 13 residues. Germline V CDR1 and CDR2: SNHLY, FYNNEI. CDR3 amino acids: CASSEYPGATQYF. The DNA for the CDR3 is TGTGCCAGCAGTGAATATCCGGGGGCCACTCAGTACTTC.

The chain uses TRBV15 and TRBJ1-3; D is uncertain. V lost 2 bases and J 8 bases, leaving 19 bases between the germline ends. Germline values: CDR1 LNHNV, CDR2 YYDKDF (reference sequence). The CDR3 totals 16 residues. Written as DNA, the CDR3 is TGTGCCACCAGCAGATCGAGGACGGGTCCCTGGGACACCATATATTTT. This translates into CATSRSRTGPWDTIYF.

The sample holds many counts of this clonotype. The chain recombines TRBV27 with TRBJ2-7; D is ambiguous. The CDR3 length is 12 residues. V was cut by 3 bases and J by 9 bases, with 12 bases left in between. From germline, CDR1 is MNHEY and CDR2 SMNVEV (reference sequence). CDR3 in DNA: TGTGCCAGCAGTTTTCCTGGGTCTGGGCAGTACTTC. This sequence encodes CASSFPGSGQYF.

The genes are TRBV6-2 or TRBV6-3 and TRBJ2-1, with 7 bases aligning to TRBD2. Germline V gene data show CDR1 as MNHEY and CDR2 as SVGEGT. This CDR3 region has 19 residues. J was trimmed by 4 bases and V by 6 bases; bases with no gene match: 21. CDR3 DNA sequence: TGTGCCAGCAGAAAAGACTATAATACCGGGACTATAAATTACAATGAGCAGTTCTTC. It specifies CASRKDYNTGTINYNEQFF.

The gene calls are TRBV5-6 and TRBJ2-7; D is ambiguous. This CDR3 comprises 14 residues. Trimming took off 0 bases at V and 3 bases at J, with 10 bases between the two ends. CDR1 and CDR2 from the germline V gene are SGHDT and YYEEEE. In nucleotides, the CDR3 is TGTGCCAGCAGCTTGGTTAGGGATCTCTACGAGCAGTACTTC. This codes for CASSLVRDLYEQYF.

V and J are TRBV7-8 and TRBJ2-2; unclear D gene. This CDR3 spans 14 amino acids. The germline gives CDR1 SGHVS, CDR2 FQNEAQ. The V and J ends lost 3 bases and 1 base respectively, with 6 bases between them. In DNA form, the CDR3 reads TGTGCCAGCAGCTTTGAACAGAACACCGGGGAGCTGTTTTTT. It yields the protein CASSFEQNTGELFF. The whole variable domain, remainder taken from reference TRBV7-8 and TRBJ2-2, is GAGVSQSPRYKVAKRGQDVALRCDPISGHVSLFWYQQALGQGPEFLTYFQNEAQLDKSGLPSDRFFAERPEGSVSTLKIQRTQQEDSAVYLCASSFEQNTGELFFGEGSRLTVL.

This clonotype was observed a single time. One base away lies a much larger clone, so this may be a sequencing read error. This chain's CDR3 is CVSSVEGSGGEQYF. The CDR3 nucleotides read TGTGTCAGCAGCGTTGAGGGTAGCGGCGGCGAGCAGTACTTC. J is TRBJ2-7 and V is TRBV9, with a weak D call TRBD2 (6 bases). The CDR3 is 14 residues long. Germline V lookup: CDR1 SGDLS, CDR2 YYNGEE.

This clonotype has a count of ten or more. The genes are TRBV7-2 and TRBJ2-5, with a tentative D call TRBD2 (7 bases). CDR1 is SGHTA and CDR2 is FQGNSA in the germline V gene. This CDR3 has 16 amino acids. V lost 2 bases, J lost 4 bases, and 17 bases lay in between. CDR3 sequence: CASSLSLGGPSETQYF. CDR3 sequence (DNA): TGTGCCAGCAGCTTATCCTTGGGGGGGCCGTCAGAGACCCAGTACTTC.

This clonotype has only a few counts. The chain links TRBV27 to TRBJ2-1; tentatively, D is TRBD2 (5 bases). The CDR3 runs 13 residues. Trimming cost V 5 bases and J 8 bases, with 13 bases left between them. Per the germline V gene, CDR1 is MNHEY and CDR2 is SMNVEV (reference sequence). DNA for the CDR3: TGTGCCAGCAGTGTGGGGTTGAGGGATGAGCAGTTCTTC. It yields the protein CASSVGLRDEQFF.